This note documents a single T cell receptor (beta chain) sequence. What it recognizes is unknown. This record comes from a study of post-analysis software for immune sequencing data. Study-wide points: TRBV5-6, TRBV5-1 and TRBV20-1 belonged to a set of roughly 5 TRBV segments that were more frequent in patients than controls.

Incorporated into the TCR beta cDNA libraries were unique molecular identifiers, which served to reduce PCR and sequencing biases. A single record per CDR3 protein comes from TCRdb applying MiXCR to the PCR reads. The sample includes 750,000 to 900,000 distinct CDR3 sequences, about half of them seen just once. Between the trimmed V and J ends, which lost 3 bases and 4 bases, there was a span of 16 bases. Germline loops: CDR1 SGHTA, CDR2 FQGNSA. This CDR3 has 15 amino acids. The rearrangement uses TRBV7-2 and TRBJ2-7; D is tentatively TRBD1 or TRBD2 (6 bases each). This receptor was taken from a girl aged 5-17 years with multiple sclerosis. The sample comprised blood. CDR3 nucleotide sequence: TGTGCCAGCAGCTTGAGGGGGGAGACGAAGTACGAGCAGTACTTC. Its protein product is CASSLRGETKYEQYF.